This is a list of T cell receptor beta chains from one sample in a study of B cell selection in AIRE deficiency. TCRdb keeps only in-frame clones here, not all; method: immunoSEQ multiplex PCR. Here the sample spans fewer than 30,000 clones, nearly 97% being singletons. The sequencing input was CD4+CD127+ conventional T cells sorted from PBMCs. The receptors shown here come from a human donor in good health. The CDR3 runs from the conserved cysteine through the conserved F or W. A D gene is named only where the DNA matches it firmly. Expanded clones are given a class, and other clones once, few, many or no size at all.

j_call v_call clone_size d_call cdr3_aa cdr3_nt
TRBJ2-7 TRBV7-9 - - CASSLGGAVYEQYF TGTGCCAGCAGCTTAGGGGGGGCGGTTTACGAGCAGTACTTC
TRBJ2-1 TRBV19 - - CASSRGSTSSYNEQFF TGTGCCAGTAGTAGGGGGTCGACAAGCTCCTACAATGAGCAGTTCTTC
TRBJ2-5 TRBV19 once TRBD1 CASSMTRQGLETQYF TGTGCCAGTAGTATGACTCGACAGGGTCTCGAGACCCAGTACTTC
TRBJ2-1 TRBV10-1 - - CASSEVSGYKQFF TGCGCCAGCAGTGAGGTATCAGGGTACAAGCAGTTCTTC
TRBJ2-7 TRBV6-1 - TRBD1 CASSIPGTGVNF TGTGCCAGCAGTATCCCGGGGACAGGGGTAAACTTC
TRBJ2-5 TRBV5-8 - TRBD1 CASSLTGTGSQETQYF TGTGCCAGCAGCCTAACCGGGACAGGTTCTCAAGAGACCCAGTACTTC
TRBJ1-2 TRBV4-2 - - CASSLQPRDDLYGYTF TGTGCCAGCAGCCTCCAACCCCGGGACGATCTCTATGGCTACACCTTC
TRBJ2-1 TRBV2 - - CASLMAPRGLGIF TGTGCCAGCCTGATGGCCCCCCGGGGGTTAGGGATCTTC
TRBJ1-3 TRBV5-1 - - CASSFEGGGNTIYF TGCGCCAGCAGCTTTGAGGGTGGTGGAAACACCATATATTTT
TRBJ1-6 TRBV5-4 once - CASSLHPGQGGSPLHF TGTGCCAGCAGCTTGCATCCAGGTCAGGGAGGTTCACCCCTCCACTTT
TRBJ1-6 TRBV19 - - CASSTTARYSPLHF TGTGCCAGTAGTACGACCGCCAGGTATTCACCCCTCCACTTT
TRBJ2-7 TRBV7-2 - TRBD2 CASSLGWERGSYEQYF TGTGCCAGCAGCTTAGGATGGGAGCGGGGATCATACGAGCAGTACTTC
TRBJ2-7 TRBV7-3 - - CASSSPEGEQYF TGTGCCAGCAGCTCCCCGGAAGGCGAGCAGTACTTC